This T cell receptor (beta chain) appears in the sequencing data of a study of T cells in Graves' hyperthyroidism and ophthalmopathy. TCR beta CDR3 region amplification was performed from RNA transcripts. An initial round of RT-PCR targeting the TCR CDR3 relied on the HTBI primer set. TCRdb called the multiplex PCR reads again in MiXCR, with one record for every CDR3 protein. This table has about 300,000 distinct CDR3 sequences, roughly a fifth appearing once. Inclusion characteristics of ophthalmopathy patients comprised a Clinical Activity Score of at least 3, a NOSPECS grade of at least 4, and duration under 3 months. This clonotype was detected a few times. From germline, CDR1 is SGDLS and CDR2 YYNGEE. The CDR3 totals 18 residues. V trimming: 4 bases; J trimming: 0 bases; junction bases outside the gene matches: 9.

The specimen sequenced was blood. The rearrangement links TRBV9 to TRBJ2-3; 12 positions match TRBD2. This TCR was recovered from a man aged 50 to 60 with Graves' ophthalmopathy. The CDR3 sequence: CASSTSSGRASSTDTQYF. The CDR3 nucleotides read TGTGCCAGCAGCACCTCTAGCGGGAGGGCTTCTAGCACAGATACGCAGTATTTT.